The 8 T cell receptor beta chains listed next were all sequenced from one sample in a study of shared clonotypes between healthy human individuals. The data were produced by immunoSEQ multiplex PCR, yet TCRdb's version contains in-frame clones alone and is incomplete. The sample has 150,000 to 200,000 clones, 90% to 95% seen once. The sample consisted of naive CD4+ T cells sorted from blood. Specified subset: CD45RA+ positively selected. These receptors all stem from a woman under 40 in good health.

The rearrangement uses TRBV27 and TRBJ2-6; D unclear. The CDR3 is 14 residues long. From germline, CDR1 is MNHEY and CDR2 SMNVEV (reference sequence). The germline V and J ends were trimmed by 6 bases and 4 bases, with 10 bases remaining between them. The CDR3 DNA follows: TGTGCCAGCAGGCCACTGGGAGGGGCCAACGTCCTGACTTTC. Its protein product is CASRPLGGANVLTF.

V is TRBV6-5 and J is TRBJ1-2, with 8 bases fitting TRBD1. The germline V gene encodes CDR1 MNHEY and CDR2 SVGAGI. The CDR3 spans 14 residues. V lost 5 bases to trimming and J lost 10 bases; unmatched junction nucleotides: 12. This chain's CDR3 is CASSPDRAISDYTF. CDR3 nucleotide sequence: TGTGCCAGCAGTCCGGACAGGGCAATAAGCGACTACACCTTC.

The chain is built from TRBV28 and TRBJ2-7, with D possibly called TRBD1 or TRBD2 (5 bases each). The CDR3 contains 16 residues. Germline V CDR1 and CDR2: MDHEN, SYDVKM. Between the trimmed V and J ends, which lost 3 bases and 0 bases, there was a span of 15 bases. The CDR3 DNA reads TGTGCCAGCAGTTTGATGACAGACTACTACTCCTACGAGCAGTACTTC. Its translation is CASSLMTDYYSYEQYF.

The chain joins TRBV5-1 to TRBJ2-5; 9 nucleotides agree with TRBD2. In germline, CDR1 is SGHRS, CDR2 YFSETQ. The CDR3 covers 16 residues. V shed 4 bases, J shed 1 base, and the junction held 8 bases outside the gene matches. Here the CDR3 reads CASSATGTSLQETQYF. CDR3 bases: TGCGCCAGCAGCGCTACCGGGACTAGCCTCCAAGAGACCCAGTACTTC.

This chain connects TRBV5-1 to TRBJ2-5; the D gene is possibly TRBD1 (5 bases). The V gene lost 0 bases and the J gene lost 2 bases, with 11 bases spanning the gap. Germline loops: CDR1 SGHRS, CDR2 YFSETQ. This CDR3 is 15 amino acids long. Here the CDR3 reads CASSLEGRTQETQYF. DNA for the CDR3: TGCGCCAGCAGCTTGGAGGGCAGGACACAAGAGACCCAGTACTTC.

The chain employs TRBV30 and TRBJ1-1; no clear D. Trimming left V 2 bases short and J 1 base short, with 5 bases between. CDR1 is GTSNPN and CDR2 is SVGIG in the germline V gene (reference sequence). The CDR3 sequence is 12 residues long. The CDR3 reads CAWSPGNTEAFF. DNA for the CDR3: TGTGCCTGGAGTCCCGGGAACACTGAAGCTTTCTTT.

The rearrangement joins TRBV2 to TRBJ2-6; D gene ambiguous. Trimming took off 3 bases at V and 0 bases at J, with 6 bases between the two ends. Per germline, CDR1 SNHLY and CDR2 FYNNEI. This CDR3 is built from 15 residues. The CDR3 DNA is TGTGCCAGCAGTGACCGTCACTCTGGGGCCAACGTCCTGACTTTC. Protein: CASSDRHSGANVLTF.

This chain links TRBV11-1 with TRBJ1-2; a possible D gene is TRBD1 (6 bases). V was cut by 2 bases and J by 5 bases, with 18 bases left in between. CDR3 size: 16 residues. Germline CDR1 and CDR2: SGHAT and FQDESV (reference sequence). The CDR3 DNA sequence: TGTGCCAGCAGCTTAACACCACAGGGCCCGATATATGGCTACACCTTC. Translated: CASSLTPQGPIYGYTF. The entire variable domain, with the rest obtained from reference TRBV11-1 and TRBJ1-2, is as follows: EAEVAQSPRYKITEKSQAVAFWCDPISGHATLYWYRQILGQGPELLVQFQDESVVDDSQLPKDRFSAERLKGVDSTLKIQPAELGDSAMYLCASSLTPQGPIYGYTFGSGTRLTVV.